The rows below give T cell receptor beta chains drawn from one sample of a study of blood T cells in healthy people across ages. TCRdb re-derived calls from the 5' RACE reads in MiXCR, one entry per CDR3 protein. The data hold 650,000 to 950,000 distinct CDR3 sequences, with under 55% observed a single time. Material: blood. Receptor source: a man in his fifties or sixties in good health. Both conserved end residues are part of each CDR3. Fields, in order: clone size, J gene, V gene, D gene, CDR3 protein, CDR3 DNA. A D gene is named only where the DNA matches it firmly. Some rows have no size entry. The others give once, few or many, or a class for an expanded clone.

>few|TRBJ1-1|TRBV20-1|TRBD1
CSASKVGRGEPEAFF
TGCAGTGCTAGTAAGGTTGGCAGGGGGGAACCTGAAGCTTTCTTT
>NA|TRBJ2-7|TRBV25-1|TRBD2
CASKSWTSGSGAYEQYF
TGTGCCAGCAAGTCTTGGACTAGCGGGAGTGGGGCCTACGAGCAGTACTTC
>NA|TRBJ2-1|TRBV7-2|NA
CASSFEVHSYNEQFF
TGTGCCAGCAGCTTCGAGGTCCACTCCTACAATGAGCAGTTCTTC
>few|TRBJ2-1|TRBV6-5|TRBD2
CASRASGGGYNEQFF
TGTGCCAGCAGGGCTTCAGGCGGGGGCTACAATGAGCAGTTCTTC
>few|TRBJ2-7|TRBV7-2|NA
CASSQAPRRLEQYF
TGTGCCAGCAGTCAGGCCCCGCGCAGGCTCGAGCAGTACTTC
>NA|TRBJ2-1|TRBV5-1|NA
CASRRGGGYNEQFF
TGCGCCAGCAGGCGCGGTGGGGGGTACAATGAGCAGTTCTTC
>many|TRBJ1-2|TRBV6-2/TRBV6-3|NA
CASRRQANYGYTF
TGTGCCAGCAGGCGACAGGCAAACTATGGCTACACCTTC
>NA|TRBJ1-1|TRBV7-9|NA
CASSRLSGSTEAFF
TGTGCCAGCAGCCGGTTGTCAGGGAGCACGGAAGCTTTCTTT
>NA|TRBJ2-3|TRBV6-6|NA
CASSSVRKDTQYF
TGTGCCAGCAGTTCGGTCCGGAAGGATACGCAGTATTTT
>few|TRBJ1-6|TRBV7-2|NA
CASNSERGLPLHF
TGTGCCAGCAACTCCGAAAGGGGTCTACCCCTCCACTTT
>NA|TRBJ2-1|TRBV28|NA
CASRQGTSSSYNEQFF
TGTGCCAGCAGGCAAGGTACTTCGAGCTCCTACAATGAGCAGTTCTTC
>NA|TRBJ2-2|TRBV6-2/TRBV6-3|NA
CASSPGWGILSTGELFF
TGTGCCAGCAGCCCTGGTTGGGGAATACTGAGCACCGGGGAGCTGTTTTTT
>NA|TRBJ2-7|TRBV7-2|NA
CASSLWQNSYEQYF
TGTGCCAGCAGCTTATGGCAGAACTCCTACGAGCAGTACTTC
>NA|TRBJ1-4|TRBV20-1|NA
CSAPNPTNEKLFF
TGCAGTGCCCCCAATCCAACTAATGAAAAACTGTTTTTT
>NA|TRBJ2-7|TRBV7-2|NA
CASSLDGEVTYEQYF
TGTGCCAGCAGCTTAGACGGGGAGGTAACCTACGAGCAGTACTTC
>NA|TRBJ2-1|TRBV10-3|NA
CAIRDRQETQFF
TGTGCCATCAGGGACAGACAAGAGACCCAGTTCTTC
>NA|TRBJ2-5|TRBV2|TRBD1
CASSEGQLETQYF
TGTGCCAGCAGTGAGGGACAGCTGGAGACCCAGTACTTC
>NA|TRBJ1-2|TRBV29-1|NA
CSVEGTDRYNYGYTF
TGCAGCGTTGAAGGGACAGACCGTTATAACTATGGCTACACCTTC
>NA|TRBJ2-7|TRBV15|NA
CATKDNVASYEQYF
TGTGCCACCAAGGACAACGTCGCCTCCTACGAGCAGTACTTC
>few|TRBJ2-7|TRBV6-2/TRBV6-3|NA
CASRPTPQDFSYEQYF
TGTGCCAGCAGACCCACGCCACAGGATTTTTCCTACGAGCAGTACTTC
>NA|TRBJ2-7|TRBV5-1|NA
CASSLGLRAYEQYF
TGCGCCAGCAGCTTGGGGTTAAGGGCCTACGAGCAGTACTTC
>few|TRBJ2-5|TRBV6-2/TRBV6-3|NA
CANPRDGEFAQYF
TGTGCCAACCCCCGGGACGGGGAATTTGCCCAGTACTTC
>NA|TRBJ2-7|TRBV20-1|NA
CSARGQSSYNEQYF
TGCAGTGCTAGAGGGCAGAGCTCCTACAATGAGCAGTACTTC
>NA|TRBJ2-7|TRBV20-1|NA
CSASPGDPPEQYF
TGCAGTGCTAGCCCGGGGGACCCCCCCGAGCAGTACTTC
>NA|TRBJ2-3|TRBV20-1|NA
CSAPYGTITDTQYF
TGCAGTGCACCATACGGCACTATCACAGATACGCAGTATTTT
>NA|TRBJ2-1|TRBV6-2/TRBV6-3|NA
CASSPTSFVAEQFF
TGTGCCAGCAGCCCAACTAGCTTTGTTGCTGAGCAGTTCTTC
>few|TRBJ2-3|TRBV7-9|NA
CASSRVPDTQYF
TGTGCCAGCAGCCGTGTCCCAGATACGCAGTATTTT
>once|TRBJ2-1|TRBV29-1|NA
CSVYHAGSSYNEQFF
TGCAGCGTTTATCATGCGGGGAGCTCCTACAATGAGCAGTTCTTC
>NA|TRBJ2-1|TRBV14|TRBD2
CASSEGLAGGYNEQFF
TGTGCCAGCAGCGAAGGACTAGCGGGGGGCTACAATGAGCAGTTCTTC
>once|TRBJ1-1|TRBV6-2/TRBV6-3|NA
CASHLQSMNTEAFF
TGTGCCAGCCATTTACAGTCGATGAACACTGAAGCTTTCTTT